The 30 T cell receptor beta chains given below trace back to one sample, sequenced in a study of blood T cell repertoires in COVID-19. Profiled with immunoSEQ multiplex PCR; TCRdb holds only in-frame clones, not every one. The profile shows roughly 250,000 clones, more than 60% of them singletons. The sample consisted of peripheral blood. These receptor sequences come from a woman in her thirties or forties with active or convalescent COVID-19.

The rearrangement uses TRBV5-1 and TRBJ1-5, with a weak D call TRBD1 (5 bases). Between the trimmed V and J ends, which lost 0 bases and 5 bases, there was a span of 12 bases. The length of the CDR3 is 15 residues. Per the germline V gene, CDR1 is SGHRS and CDR2 is YFSETQ. CDR3 residues: CASSLGGQGHQPQHF. In DNA, the CDR3 is TGCGCCAGCAGCTTGGGGGGCCAGGGCCATCAGCCCCAGCATTTT. The whole variable domain, filled in from reference TRBV5-1 and TRBJ1-5, reads KAGVTQTPRYLIKTRGQQVTLSCSPISGHRSVSWYQQTPGQGLQFLFEYFSETQRNKGNFPGRFSGRQFSNSRSEMNVSTLELGDSALYLCASSLGGQGHQPQHFGDGTRLSIL.

This sequence joins TRBV11-1 and TRBJ2-7, with D possibly being TRBD1 (6 bases). The V end lost 5 bases, the J end lost 4 bases, and 18 bases lay between the germline ends. The CDR3 is 15 residues long. Germline CDR1 is SGHAT and CDR2 is FQDESV (reference sequence). CDR3 DNA sequence: TGTGCCAGCAGCCCGAGACAGGACCCTCTGTACGAGCAGTACTTC. Translated, it gives CASSPRQDPLYEQYF.

The chain recombines TRBV5-1 with TRBJ1-4; TRBD1 agrees at 7 bases. With V trimmed by 2 bases and J by 7 bases, 5 bases remained unmatched. The CDR3 contains 14 residues. Germline V CDR1 and CDR2: SGHRS, YFSETQ. CDR3 sequence reads: CASSLTGEGEKLFF. The CDR3 nucleotides read TGCGCCAGCAGCTTAACAGGGGAAGGTGAAAAACTGTTTTTT.

The chain carries TRBV9 and TRBJ2-5; maybe TRBD2 (6 bases). Germline V gene sequence: CDR1 SGDLS, CDR2 YYNGEE. This CDR3 is built from 13 residues. V was shortened by 2 bases and J by 3 bases, with 8 bases between the two germline ends. The CDR3 sequence: CASSVGTEETQYF. In DNA form, the CDR3 reads TGTGCCAGCAGCGTCGGGACTGAAGAGACCCAGTACTTC.

V usage is TRBV30 and J usage is TRBJ2-5, with 9 bases fitting TRBD2. The length of the CDR3 is 14 residues. V trimming: 2 bases; J trimming: 4 bases; junction bases outside the gene matches: 5. In germline, CDR1 is GTSNPN, CDR2 SVGIG (reference sequence). The chain's CDR3 is CAWSIAGAGETQYF. The CDR3 DNA follows: TGTGCCTGGAGTATAGCGGGGGCGGGAGAGACCCAGTACTTC.

The chain joins TRBV18 to TRBJ1-5, with D unclear. Germline values: CDR1 KGHSH, CDR2 LQKENI. V was shortened by 2 bases and J by 3 bases, with 14 bases between the two germline ends. The CDR3 extends over 16 amino acids. The CDR3 loop reads CASSPFHGEFNQPQHF. The DNA of the CDR3 is TGTGCCAGCTCACCATTTCACGGGGAATTCAATCAGCCCCAGCATTTT.

This clone was detected ten times or more. This chain links TRBV2 with TRBJ2-1; 9 bases are shared with TRBD1. J was trimmed by 9 bases and V by 8 bases; bases with no gene match: 2. From germline, CDR1 is SNHLY and CDR2 FYNNEI. The CDR3 totals 11 residues. CDR3 sequence reads: CASQDRGEQFF. As DNA, the CDR3 is TGTGCCAGCCAGGACAGGGGTGAGCAGTTCTTC.

The chain's CDR3 is CASSPTTVSLNYGYTF. For the CDR3, the DNA is TGTGCCAGCTCACCGACGACAGTTTCCCTTAACTATGGCTACACCTTC. The chain employs TRBV18 and TRBJ1-2; a weak D match, TRBD1 (5 bases). Germline V gives CDR1 KGHSH, CDR2 LQKENI. V lost 3 bases and J lost 1, with 15 bases in between. The CDR3 totals 16 residues. The full variable domain, in which reference TRBV18 and TRBJ1-2 provide the parts outside the CDR3, is NAGVMQNPRHLVRRRGQEARLRCSPMKGHSHVYWYRQLPEEGLKFMVYLQKENIIDESGMPKERFSAEFPKEGPSILRIQQVVRGDSAAYFCASSPTTVSLNYGYTFGSGTRLTVV.

The CDR3 nucleotides read TGTGCCACCAGCGTCGACAGGACACCAAAACTGTTTTTT. Amino acid sequence: CATSVDRTPKLFF. J is TRBJ1-4 and V is TRBV24-1; tentatively, D is TRBD1 (6 bases). This CDR3 spans 13 amino acids. Between the trimmed V and J ends, which lost 7 bases and 10 bases, there was a span of 15 bases. CDR1 and CDR2 (germline): KGHDR, SFDVKD.

The chain has TRBV6-1 and TRBJ2-1; D might be TRBD1 (5 bases). CDR1 is MNHNS and CDR2 is SASEGT in the germline V gene. This CDR3 is built from 15 residues. The V gene lost 2 bases and the J gene lost 6 bases, with 14 bases spanning the gap. The CDR3 DNA is TGTGCCAGCAGTGAACAGGGAAGGGTGGGCAATGAGCAGTTCTTC. Translated, it gives CASSEQGRVGNEQFF.

The chain couples TRBV6-6 to TRBJ1-6; possible D gene TRBD1, 5 bases. Looked up from germline, CDR1 is MNHNY and CDR2 is SVGAGI (reference sequence). V shed 1 base and J shed 7 bases, with 14 bases lying between them. CDR3 length equals 16 residues. The chain's CDR3 is CASSYFPGGINSPLHF. DNA of the CDR3: TGTGCCAGCAGTTACTTTCCGGGGGGGATCAATTCACCCCTCCACTTT.

This clone was recorded only once. The chain is built from TRBV10-2 and TRBJ1-2; D is unclear. Germline values: CDR1 WSHSY, CDR2 SAAADI. CDR3 size: 17 residues. Trimming removed 0 bases at V and 6 bases at J, with 20 bases between. Written as DNA, the CDR3 is TGCGCCAGCAGTGAGTCGGCGGGGAGGAGTGCCCCGAATGGCTACACCTTC. It codes for CASSESAGRSAPNGYTF.

V is TRBV7-3 and J is TRBJ2-2, with D uncertain. Germline V gene sequence: CDR1 SGHTA, CDR2 FQGTGA. Trimming stripped 5 bases from V and 4 bases from J, with 14 bases between. The CDR3 contains 15 residues. The CDR3 DNA sequence: TGTGCCAGCAGCCCAGACTCTTTCGGCACCGGGGAGCTGTTTTTT. It is translated as CASSPDSFGTGELFF.

V usage is TRBV7-2 and J usage is TRBJ1-1; D not resolved. V was pared by 0 bases and J by 1 base, with 6 bases between. Germline V lookup: CDR1 SGHTA, CDR2 FQGNSA. This CDR3 contains 14 residues. The CDR3 reads CASSLATGNTEAFF. CDR3 nucleotide sequence: TGTGCCAGCAGCTTAGCGACGGGGAACACTGAAGCTTTCTTT.

This clone was observed a handful of times. This chain links TRBV7-2 with TRBJ1-2, with D maybe TRBD1 (6 bases). V gave up 1 base and J gave up 4 bases, with 13 bases separating them. This CDR3 region has 15 residues. Per germline, CDR1 SGHTA and CDR2 FQGNSA. The DNA of the CDR3 is TGTGCCAGCAGCTTAGAAACAGGGCCGACCTATGGCTACACCTTC. This sequence encodes CASSLETGPTYGYTF.

V usage is TRBV6-5 and J usage is TRBJ1-5; 9 nucleotides align to TRBD1. CDR1 is MNHEY, CDR2 SVGAGI, per germline. Trimming removed 7 bases from V and 3 bases from J; junction bases left unmatched: 7. This CDR3 has 15 residues. The CDR3 spells CASNRQGDVNQPQHF. The CDR3 DNA follows: TGTGCCAGCAATCGACAGGGGGACGTCAATCAGCCCCAGCATTTT.

V gene TRBV10-3 combines with J gene TRBJ1-1; D not certain. Trimming took off 6 bases at V and 6 bases at J, with 17 bases between the two ends. This CDR3 is built from 14 residues. Looked up from germline, CDR1 is ENHRY and CDR2 is SYGVKD. The CDR3 protein is CAIRGFHGVPEAFF. Written as DNA, the CDR3 is TGTGCCATCAGAGGGTTCCACGGGGTCCCTGAAGCTTTCTTT.

The rearrangement links TRBV18 to TRBJ1-5; D might be TRBD1 (5 bases). The V end was cut by 3 bases, the J end by 6 bases, with 9 bases between. The germline V gene encodes CDR1 KGHSH and CDR2 LQKENI. The CDR3 length is 13 residues. CDR3 in amino acids: CASSPDRRQPQHF. The CDR3 DNA is TGTGCCAGCTCACCCGACAGACGTCAGCCCCAGCATTTT.

This clone appeared a few times. This chain links TRBV28 with TRBJ1-6, with no clear D. The CDR3 has 13 residues. V dropped 8 bases and J dropped 2 bases, with 7 bases sitting between them. Per germline, CDR1 MDHEN and CDR2 SYDVKM. This CDR3 is CASRVAYNSPLHF. The DNA for the CDR3 is TGTGCCAGCCGGGTGGCCTATAATTCACCCCTCCACTTT. Full variable domain (remainder filled in from reference TRBV28 and TRBJ1-6): DVKVTQSSRYLVKRTGEKVFLECVQDMDHENMFWYRQDPGLGLRLIYFSYDVKMKEKGDIPEGYSVSREKKERFSLILESASTNQTSMYLCASRVAYNSPLHFGNGTRLTVT.

This chain joins TRBV6-5 and TRBJ1-5; D not resolved. This CDR3 spans 14 amino acids. Per germline, CDR1 MNHEY and CDR2 SVGAGI. The V and J ends lost 6 bases and 0 bases respectively, with 9 bases between them. The CDR3 loop is CASSNSNSNQPQHF. The CDR3 DNA follows: TGTGCCAGCAGCAACAGTAATAGCAATCAGCCCCAGCATTTT.

This clone appeared a single time. V gene TRBV3-1 (or the pseudogene TRBV3-2) combines with J gene TRBJ1-2; 8 bases align to TRBD1. The germline V gene has CDR1 LGHDT and CDR2 YNNKEL (reference sequence). Trimming at V came to 3 bases and at J to 14 bases, leaving 11 bases not matched to a gene. The CDR3 contains 13 residues. The CDR3 sequence is CASSQTSQGARTF. DNA for the CDR3: TGTGCCAGCAGCCAGACGAGTCAGGGGGCTAGAACCTTC.

The chain carries TRBV6-5 and TRBJ2-7; tentative D call: TRBD2 (6 bases). The CDR3 extends over 14 amino acids. CDR1 MNHEY and CDR2 SVGAGI come from the germline V gene. V lost 6 bases and J lost 1, with 13 bases in between. CDR3 bases: TGTGCCAGCAGCCCCCTCCGGGGGTCCTACGAGCAGTACTTC. Protein sequence: CASSPLRGSYEQYF.

The chain combines TRBV7-9 with TRBJ2-5; D might be TRBD1 (6 bases). V lost 6 bases to trimming and J lost 0 bases, with 17 bases between them. The CDR3 sequence is 16 residues long. Germline CDR1 and CDR2: SEHNR and FQNEAQ (reference sequence). The CDR3 region has the DNA TGTGCCAGCAGGGCTCCCGGGACATCCAACCAAGAGACCCAGTACTTC. The encoded protein is CASRAPGTSNQETQYF.

The chain employs TRBV18 and TRBJ1-1, with 7 bases fitting TRBD1. Germline CDR1 KGHSH, CDR2 LQKENI. Trimming removed 3 bases from V and 1 base from J; junction bases left unmatched: 5. CDR3 length: 15 residues. The CDR3 region has the DNA TGTGCCAGCTCACCGGAACAGGGGCGGAACACTGAAGCTTTCTTT. This gives the protein CASSPEQGRNTEAFF.

V is TRBV10-3 and J is TRBJ1-2; TRBD1 matches at 9 bases. This CDR3 region has 14 residues. V was clipped by 5 bases and J by 1 base; unmatched bases: 2. In germline, CDR1 is ENHRY, CDR2 SYGVKD. CDR3 amino acids: CAISRTGDNYGYTF. The CDR3 region has the DNA TGTGCCATCAGTAGGACAGGGGATAACTATGGCTACACCTTC.

On this clone itself: The same CDR3 arises from other DNA sequences in this sample as well. The chain combines TRBV5-1 with TRBJ2-7, with 10 bases aligning to TRBD1. Trimming removed 2 bases from V and 3 bases from J; junction bases left unmatched: 2. The germline gives CDR1 SGHRS, CDR2 YFSETQ. The CDR3 runs 14 residues. CDR3: CASSFRTGGYEQYF. CDR3 nucleotide sequence: TGCGCCAGCAGCTTTCGGACAGGGGGCTACGAGCAGTACTTC.

The chain employs TRBV20-1 and TRBJ1-1; D ambiguous. This CDR3 contains 11 residues. V was shortened by 0 bases and J by 11 bases, with 10 bases between the two germline ends. Germline lookup yields CDR1 DFQATT and CDR2 SNEGSKA (reference sequence). The CDR3 loop is CSARDQSPAFF. The CDR3 nucleotides are TGCAGTGCTAGAGATCAGTCTCCGGCTTTCTTT.

This rearrangement joins TRBV7-8 to TRBJ1-6; D remains unclear. The CDR3 runs 12 residues. V lost 3 bases, J lost 8 bases, and 5 bases lay in between. Germline values: CDR1 SGHVS, CDR2 FQNEAQ. In DNA form, the CDR3 reads TGTGCCAGCAGCTTCGGGGATTCACCCCTCCACTTT. Translating it yields CASSFGDSPLHF.

This clone was seen a single time. This sequence joins TRBV5-1 and TRBJ2-7; 7 bases match TRBD2. Trimming took 0 bases from V and 2 from J; bases not matched to a gene: 5. The CDR3 totals 15 residues. The germline CDR1 and CDR2 sequences are SGHRS and YFSETQ. The CDR3 DNA reads as TGCGCCAGCAGCTTGGGGGGAGGGTCTCCCTACGAGCAGTACTTC. Translated, it gives CASSLGGGSPYEQYF. Full variable domain (outside the CDR3, taken from reference TRBV5-1 and TRBJ2-7): KAGVTQTPRYLIKTRGQQVTLSCSPISGHRSVSWYQQTPGQGLQFLFEYFSETQRNKGNFPGRFSGRQFSNSRSEMNVSTLELGDSALYLCASSLGGGSPYEQYFGPGTRLTVT.

The gene calls are TRBV5-4 and TRBJ2-2; the match to TRBD1 covers 9 bases. There are 16 residues in the CDR3. CDR1 SGHNT and CDR2 YYREEE come from the germline V gene (reference sequence). With V trimmed by 2 bases and J by 6 bases, 8 bases remained unmatched. The CDR3 loop reads CASSFRGTGSSGELFF. The CDR3, as DNA: TGTGCCAGCAGCTTCCGGGGGACAGGGTCTTCCGGGGAGCTGTTTTTT.